This T cell receptor beta chain originates from a study of blood T cell repertoires in COVID-19. Sequencing was performed with immunoSEQ multiplex PCR; in TCRdb, only in-frame clones are kept and a portion is missing. The data show some 140,000 clones, roughly 85% seen once. Germline CDR1 is LGHDT and CDR2 is YNNKEL (reference sequence). V was trimmed by 0 bases and J by 7 bases, leaving 9 bases between them. CDR3 length equals 13 residues. This receptor was taken from a man aged 60-69 years with acute or convalescent COVID-19. Specimen: peripheral blood. The chain couples TRBV3-1 (or the pseudogene TRBV3-2) to TRBJ1-1, with D possibly matching TRBD1 (5 bases). The CDR3 loop is CASSQDRALEAFF. CDR3 DNA sequence: TGTGCCAGCAGCCAAGACAGGGCCCTTGAAGCTTTCTTT.